The 2 T cell receptor beta chains reported below all come from one sample, sequenced in a study of T-cell memory formation after mild COVID-19. TCRdb fed the 5' RACE reads into MiXCR, producing one record per CDR3 protein. The top ten clones hold about 21% of a sample with some 320,000 distinct CDR3 sequences, roughly an eighth of them seen once. Sequenced sample: PBMCs or a T cell subset sorted from them (not recorded which). The receptors come from a man younger than 35 who had mild COVID-19 (a few samples of this study predate the infection). Cell type and time point are not known.

The chain joins TRBV2 to TRBJ2-2; D uncertain. CDR3 length equals 13 residues. The germline CDR1 and CDR2 sequences are SNHLY and FYNNEI. Trimming pared 7 bases from V and 2 bases from J, leaving 8 bases between. CDR3 bases: TGTGCCAGCACAAGCCTAAACACCGGGGAGCTGTTTTTT. Its translation: CASTSLNTGELFF.

The V gene is TRBV19, the J gene TRBJ2-7; D not resolved. The V gene lost 5 bases and the J gene lost 1 base, with 12 bases spanning the gap. In germline, CDR1 is LNHDA, CDR2 SQIVND (reference sequence). The CDR3 is 14 amino acids. CDR3 DNA sequence: TGTGCCAGTAGTCAAGGACCTGGTTCCTACGAGCAGTACTTC. This gives the protein CASSQGPGSYEQYF.